The clone carrying this TCR beta chain was seen a few times. Its cognate antigen is unknown. The record originates from a study of T cell repertoires in cytomegalovirus infection. Study context: Matching HLA type, along with CMV infection, was indicated by public TCR beta signatures.

TCRdb re-derived calls from the reads in MiXCR, one entry per CDR3 protein. The repertoire holds some 320,000 distinct CDR3 sequences, with over 7.5% as singletons. Overall study findings and caveats: HLA-C-restricted CMV-specific TCR beta clonotypes were dominant in the ex vivo response. Cumulative frequency of public TCR beta families picked out carriers of CMV plus the relevant HLA.

The CDR3 loop spans 15 amino acids. After removal of 8 bases from V and 6 bases from J, the junction contained 10 bases not matched to a gene. In germline, CDR1 is SGHAT, CDR2 FQDESV (reference sequence). The TCR originated in a human donor in good health (CMV status not recorded). Some clones in this sample may be carry-over from other donors' samples. The chain joins TRBV11-1 to TRBJ2-1; 10 nucleotides match TRBD2. Sample: PBMCs. The CDR3 sequence is CASLQGSGRGNEQFF. CDR3 nucleotides: TGTGCCAGCCTGCAGGGCAGCGGGAGGGGCAATGAGCAGTTCTTC.